The 20 T cell receptor beta chains below all came from one sample that was sequenced in a study of T and B cells in COVID-19 patients (dated by TCRdb to 2018 to 2020). TRB repertoires were amplified using about 220-500 ng of genomic DNA isolated from blood. Instrument used: Illumina MiSeq. Multiplex PCR with BIOMED2 TRB-A/B primer pools was used to amplify TRB rearrangements. The public reads were quality trimmed at Q25 with fastp and then assembled into clones with MiXCR by TCRdb, keeping productive beta chains. Entries are consolidated by CDR3 protein sequence, retaining the most common genes and DNA. The sample table records a few thousand distinct CDR3 sequences; about 25% of these occur just once. Of the sample, about 20% is held by the ten largest clones. Specimen: blood. Every receptor here comes from a human donor with active COVID-19.

The chain couples TRBV20-1 to TRBJ2-3, with 11 nucleotides matching TRBD2. Trimming cost V 8 bases and J 0 bases; bases outside gene matches: 7. Germline V gene data show CDR1 as DFQATT and CDR2 as SNEGSKA (reference sequence). The CDR3 is 15 residues long. CDR3 bases: TGCAGTAAGCTAGCGGGGGGATCTAGCACAGATACGCAGTATTTT. Its protein is CSKLAGGSSTDTQYF.

This clonotype is classed as medium-sized (0.01 to 0.1%). DNA for the CDR3: TGTGCCAGCAGTGGACTAACCAACTACGAGCAGTACTTC. It specifies CASSGLTNYEQYF. J is TRBJ2-7 and V is TRBV27; the D gene is possibly TRBD2 (6 bases). Germline loops: CDR1 MNHEY, CDR2 SMNVEV (reference sequence). Trimming took off 5 bases at V and 3 bases at J, with 11 bases between the two ends. This CDR3 spans 13 amino acids.

The chain recombines TRBV25-1 with TRBJ1-6; TRBD1 might be the D (6 bases). This CDR3 has 13 residues. The V and J ends lost 2 bases and 8 bases respectively, with 7 bases between them. Germline lookup yields CDR1 MGHDK and CDR2 SYGVNS. CDR3 loop: CASSEAGDSPLHF. The CDR3 nucleotides are TGTGCCAGCAGTGAAGCAGGGGATTCACCCCTCCACTTT.

The J gene is TRBJ2-7, the V gene TRBV7-2; 11 bases agree with TRBD1. Germline values: CDR1 SGHTA, CDR2 FQGNSA. Trimming cost V 3 bases and J 7 bases; bases outside gene matches: 5. The CDR3 spans 14 residues. The DNA for the CDR3 is TGTGCCAGCAGCTTCGGACAGGGGGCGCGAGAGCAGTACTTC. Translated: CASSFGQGAREQYF.

This clonotype was observed many times. V gene TRBV6-5 combines with J gene TRBJ1-2; D may be TRBD1 (5 bases). Germline V lookup: CDR1 MNHEY, CDR2 SVGAGI. The CDR3 totals 14 residues. Trimming pared 2 bases from V and 5 bases from J, leaving 12 bases between. The chain's CDR3 is CASSYRGRAYGYTF. The CDR3 nucleotides are TGTGCCAGCAGTTACCGGGGACGGGCTTATGGCTACACCTTC.

This clonotype came up many times. As DNA, the CDR3 is TGTGCCAGCAGCGTCAGGGGTTCCGAGACCCAGTACTTC. This encodes CASSVRGSETQYF. The chain couples TRBV5-6 to TRBJ2-5; the D gene is possibly TRBD1 (6 bases). The germline V gene encodes CDR1 SGHDT and CDR2 YYEEEE. The V end lost 4 bases, the J end lost 5 bases, and 12 bases lay between the germline ends. The CDR3 covers 13 residues.

For this clonotype: A read error is possible here, since a much larger clone lies one base away. J is TRBJ2-2 and V is TRBV10-3; possibly TRBD1 for D (6 bases). This CDR3 spans 13 amino acids. The V end lost 4 bases, the J end lost 7 bases, and 10 bases lay between the germline ends. CDR1 ENHRY and CDR2 SYGVKD come from the germline V gene. The DNA of the CDR3 is TGTGCCATCAGTGGACAGGTGATCGGGGAGCTGTTTTTT. Amino acids: CAISGQVIGELFF.

The sample holds many counts of this clonotype. This sequence joins TRBV6-2 or TRBV6-3 and TRBJ1-1, with D tentatively TRBD1 (5 bases). The length of the CDR3 is 14 residues. Germline V gene sequence: CDR1 MNHEY, CDR2 SVGEGT. With 2 bases removed from V and 1 base from J, the gap between germline ends came to 8 bases. The CDR3 nucleotides are TGTGCCAGCAGTTACGGGGCGGAGAACACTGAAGCTTTCTTT. This translates into CASSYGAENTEAFF.

This clonotype was counted at least ten times. CDR3 protein: CASSTGGDSNQPQHF. The CDR3 nucleotides are TGTGCCAGCTCTACGGGGGGGGATAGCAATCAGCCCCAGCATTTT. The chain is built from TRBV27 and TRBJ1-5; tentatively, D is TRBD1 (5 bases). Germline V gives CDR1 MNHEY, CDR2 SMNVEV (reference sequence). This CDR3 contains 15 residues. Trimming took 8 bases from V and 0 from J, leaving 14 bases between them.

This clonotype is categorized as medium-sized. The rearrangement uses TRBV5-5 and TRBJ2-1; D is uncertain. V was trimmed by 0 bases and J by 3 bases, leaving 10 bases between them. The CDR3 sequence is 15 residues long. In germline, CDR1 is SGHKS, CDR2 YYEKEE (reference sequence). In DNA form, the CDR3 reads TGTGCCAGCAGCTTGGAACGGGTCAACTACAATGAGCAGTTCTTC. Protein sequence: CASSLERVNYNEQFF.

This clonotype has a count of ten or more. For the CDR3, the DNA is TGTGCCAGCAGTGCGCCGTCGCGGACCCTGGAAGAGACCCAGTACTTC. It yields the protein CASSAPSRTLEETQYF. The chain combines TRBV6-1 with TRBJ2-5; unclear D gene. Between the trimmed V and J ends, which lost 4 bases and 3 bases, there was a span of 18 bases. Germline V gene data show CDR1 as MNHNS and CDR2 as SASEGT. This CDR3 comprises 16 residues.

There are many counts of this clonotype. The chain recombines TRBV5-4 with TRBJ1-1; D unclear. The CDR3 contains 13 residues. Germline loops: CDR1 SGHNT, CDR2 YYREEE (reference sequence). The ends were cut back, 4 bases at V and 0 bases at J, with 7 bases in the middle. CDR3 bases: TGTGCCAGCAGCCCCTCTTTGAACACTGAAGCTTTCTTT. This sequence encodes CASSPSLNTEAFF.

This clonotype counts as medium-sized. The chain carries TRBV18 and TRBJ2-4; 9 bases are a match to TRBD1. The CDR3 covers 14 residues. The V segment lost 3 bases and the J segment 10 bases; nucleotides outside the gene matches: 7. The germline CDR1 and CDR2 sequences are KGHSH and LQKENI. CDR3 region: CASSPTGQGGIQYF. DNA of the CDR3: TGTGCCAGCTCACCTACGGGACAGGGTGGGATTCAGTACTTC. Drawing the rest from reference TRBV18 and TRBJ2-4, the complete variable domain is NAGVMQNPRHLVRRRGQEARLRCSPMKGHSHVYWYRQLPEEGLKFMVYLQKENIIDESGMPKERFSAEFPKEGPSILRIQQVVRGDSAAYFCASSPTGQGGIQYFGAGTRLSVL.

This clonotype has ten or more counts. This rearrangement joins TRBV5-4 to TRBJ2-7, with D possibly matching TRBD2 (5 bases). Trimming cost V 5 bases and J 3 bases, with 24 bases left between them. The germline V gene has CDR1 SGHNT and CDR2 YYREEE (reference sequence). This CDR3 is built from 17 residues. The CDR3 DNA reads TGTGCCAGCAGGTCCTCGCGAATAGCGCCGAGCAACTACGAGCAGTACTTC. This gives the protein CASRSSRIAPSNYEQYF.

The V call is TRBV10-1, the J call TRBJ2-5, with no clear D. The CDR3 covers 13 residues. V gave up 1 base and J gave up 5 bases, with 8 bases separating them. Germline V gene sequence: CDR1 WNHNN, CDR2 SYGVQD (reference sequence). The CDR3 loop is CASSEWVGETQYF. CDR3 DNA sequence: TGCGCCAGCAGTGAGTGGGTGGGGGAGACCCAGTACTTC.

This sequence joins TRBV5-1 and TRBJ1-1; D uncertain. The CDR3 loop spans 16 amino acids. The germline CDR1 and CDR2 sequences are SGHRS and YFSETQ. Between the trimmed V and J ends, which lost 0 bases and 1 base, there was a span of 13 bases. The CDR3 is CASSLVTAPRNTEAFF. Written as DNA, the CDR3 is TGCGCCAGCAGCTTGGTAACAGCCCCCAGGAACACTGAAGCTTTCTTT. The full variable domain, completed using reference TRBV5-1 and TRBJ1-1, is KAGVTQTPRYLIKTRGQQVTLSCSPISGHRSVSWYQQTPGQGLQFLFEYFSETQRNKGNFPGRFSGRQFSNSRSEMNVSTLELGDSALYLCASSLVTAPRNTEAFFGQGTRLTVV.

The chain is built from TRBV12-3 or TRBV12-4 and TRBJ1-5, with 10 positions matching TRBD1. This CDR3 is built from 15 residues. Trimming removed 4 bases from V and 6 bases from J; junction bases left unmatched: 6. The CDR3 spells CASSWGQGQAQPQHF. The DNA for the CDR3 is TGTGCCAGCAGTTGGGGACAGGGGCAGGCTCAGCCCCAGCATTTT.

This clonotype was counted a few times. The rearrangement links TRBV5-1 to TRBJ2-7, with 8 bases lining up with TRBD2. The CDR3 consists of 13 residues. Germline loops: CDR1 SGHRS, CDR2 YFSETQ. Trimming cost V 4 bases and J 5 bases; bases outside gene matches: 5. Written as DNA, the CDR3 is TGCGCCAGCAGCCCGGGGGGGAGCCACGAGCAGTACTTC. Protein product: CASSPGGSHEQYF.

V is TRBV7-2 and J is TRBJ1-5; D not resolved. CDR1 and CDR2 (germline): SGHTA, FQGNSA. V dropped 4 bases and J dropped 5 bases, with 9 bases sitting between them. This CDR3 spans 13 amino acids. CDR3 sequence reads: CASSSTFDQPQHF. The CDR3 nucleotides read TGTGCCAGCAGCTCAACCTTCGATCAGCCCCAGCATTTT.

This clonotype occurred many times. V is TRBV20-1 and J is TRBJ2-7; D is unclear. The CDR3 consists of 11 residues. V was pared by 4 bases and J by 5 bases, with 9 bases between. Per germline, CDR1 DFQATT and CDR2 SNEGSKA (reference sequence). The CDR3 DNA is TGCAGTGCTAAGTCTGGCCACGAGCAGTACTTC. Translating it yields CSAKSGHEQYF.